The 14 T cell receptor beta chains given below trace back to one sample, sequenced in a study of blood T cells in healthy people across ages. A second PCR of 7 to 11 cycles used a sample-barcoded 5' primer and a J-beta primer mix. TCRdb redid the calling of the 5' RACE reads with MiXCR, one entry per CDR3 protein. The sample holds over 1,200,000 distinct CDR3 sequences, approximately 59% seen once. Specimen: blood. The source is a man between 18 and 29 years old in good health.

This sequence joins TRBV6-6 and TRBJ1-4; TRBD1 matches 9 bases. Losses at the gene ends were 6 bases for V and 8 bases for J; bases not matched to a gene: 7. The V gene's germline CDR1 is MNHNY and CDR2 SVGAGI (reference sequence). There are 14 residues in the CDR3. In DNA form, the CDR3 reads TGTGCCAGCAGATTGGGACAGGGTGACGAAAAACTGTTTTTT. This gives the protein CASRLGQGDEKLFF.

The rearrangement joins TRBV27 to TRBJ2-7; D tentatively reads TRBD1 or TRBD2 (5 bases each). Germline lookup yields CDR1 MNHEY and CDR2 SMNVEV (reference sequence). Deletions cut 6 bases from V and 0 bases from J, with 9 bases between. CDR3 size: 13 residues. The CDR3 sequence: CASRGRSSYEQYF. CDR3 DNA: TGTGCCAGCAGGGGACGGAGCTCCTACGAGCAGTACTTC.

The chain recombines TRBV11-1 with TRBJ2-7, with no clear D. V was pared by 6 bases and J by 0 bases, with 15 bases between. CDR1 and CDR2 from the germline V gene are SGHAT and FQDESV (reference sequence). The CDR3 runs 15 residues. This CDR3 is CASSPHRISSYEQYF. Written as DNA, the CDR3 is TGTGCCAGCAGTCCCCATCGGATTTCCTCCTACGAGCAGTACTTC.

This clonotype has a single count. This sequence joins TRBV4-3 and TRBJ2-1; TRBD2 is a possible D gene (5 bases). Matching the DNA end better, TRBJ2-7 makes the J call doubtful. The germline CDR1 and CDR2 sequences are LGHNA and YSLEER. This CDR3 has 15 residues. The CDR3 nucleotides read TGCGCCAGCAGCCGAGGAGGTTGGACCTACAATGAGCAGTACTTC. This translates into CASSRGGWTYNEQYF.

V and J are TRBV20-1 and TRBJ2-1, with a tentative D call TRBD1 (5 bases). The V end was cut by 5 bases, the J end by 6 bases, with 20 bases between. This CDR3 region has 15 residues. The germline V gene has CDR1 DFQATT and CDR2 SNEGSKA (reference sequence). The CDR3 DNA follows: TGCAGTGCTCTCATGCAGGGCAGAGATTGCAATGAGCAGTTCTTC. Translated: CSALMQGRDCNEQFF.

This clonotype has a handful of counts. V gene TRBV20-1 combines with J gene TRBJ2-1, with TRBD2 matching 11 bases. V lost 6 bases, J lost 0 bases, and 13 bases stayed unmatched. The CDR3 contains 18 residues. CDR1 and CDR2 (germline): DFQATT, SNEGSKA (reference sequence). CDR3 bases: TGCAGTGCCAACTCTCCACTAGCGGGGGCCAGCTCCTACAATGAGCAGTTCTTC. It specifies CSANSPLAGASSYNEQFF.

The chain uses TRBV5-1 and TRBJ2-1; 8 bases match TRBD2. V trimming: 4 bases; J trimming: 1 base; junction bases outside the gene matches: 10. Looked up from germline, CDR1 is SGHRS and CDR2 is YFSETQ. The CDR3 runs 17 residues. CDR3 sequence reads: CASSVSGGRTSYNEQFF. CDR3 in DNA: TGCGCCAGCAGCGTGTCAGGCGGGAGGACGTCCTACAATGAGCAGTTCTTC.

The V and J genes are TRBV20-1 and TRBJ2-7; D is undetermined. Trimming pared 4 bases from V and 0 bases from J, leaving 16 bases between. The length of the CDR3 is 15 residues. Germline CDR1 reads DFQATT; CDR2 reads SNEGSKA (reference sequence). CDR3: CSATTQPSYSYEQYF. CDR3 sequence (DNA): TGCAGTGCTACTACGCAGCCCAGCTACTCCTACGAGCAGTACTTC.

This clonotype was seen a few times. The CDR3 loop is CAWSSGNTEAFF. DNA of the CDR3: TGTGCCTGGAGTTCGGGGAACACTGAAGCTTTCTTT. The rearrangement links TRBV30 to TRBJ1-1; D is uncertain. CDR1 is GTSNPN and CDR2 is SVGIG in the germline V gene (reference sequence). The CDR3 has 12 amino acids. Trimming stripped 2 bases from V and 1 base from J, with 5 bases between.

In DNA, the CDR3 is TGCAGTGCTGACTACCCGGGACTTCACTATGGCTACACCTTC. This sequence encodes CSADYPGLHYGYTF. V usage is TRBV20-1 and J usage is TRBJ1-2; TRBD1 is a possible D gene (5 bases). V was trimmed by 5 bases and J by 3 bases, leaving 16 bases between them. Germline lookup yields CDR1 DFQATT and CDR2 SNEGSKA (reference sequence). The CDR3 totals 14 residues.

The gene calls are TRBV6-5 and TRBJ2-4, with TRBD2 matching over 8 bases. The DNA end lines up better with TRBJ2-7; the J call may be wrong. The germline gives CDR1 MNHEY, CDR2 SVGAGI. The CDR3 is 16 amino acids. This CDR3 is CASSYQREPPLDEQYF. In DNA form, the CDR3 reads TGTGCCAGCAGTTACCAGCGGGAGCCTCCCTTGGACGAGCAGTACTTC.

The V gene is TRBV4-1, the J gene TRBJ2-3; 13 bases match TRBD2. CDR1 is MGHRA, CDR2 YSYEKL, per germline. This CDR3 contains 16 residues. Losses at the gene ends were 3 bases for V and 5 bases for J; bases not matched to a gene: 5. DNA of the CDR3: TGCGCCAGCAGCCAGGCTGGGACTAGCGGGGAAGATACGCAGTATTTT. As protein: CASSQAGTSGEDTQYF.

This chain links TRBV2 with TRBJ2-1, with 7 bases fitting TRBD2. From germline, CDR1 is SNHLY and CDR2 FYNNEI. The CDR3 runs 13 residues. Trimming removed 0 bases from V and 10 bases from J; junction bases left unmatched: 3. In DNA, the CDR3 is TGTGCCAGCAGTGAAGCGCTAGCGGAGGAGCAGTTCTTC. The encoded protein is CASSEALAEEQFF.

This sequence joins TRBV24-1 and TRBJ2-1, with 7 bases identical to TRBD2. V shed 5 bases and J 3 bases; nucleotides not matched to a gene: 9. The CDR3 sequence is 16 residues long. The germline gives CDR1 KGHDR, CDR2 SFDVKD. The CDR3 loop is CATSGVGGFNYNEQFF. The DNA of the CDR3 is TGTGCCACCAGTGGAGTGGGAGGGTTTAACTACAATGAGCAGTTCTTC.